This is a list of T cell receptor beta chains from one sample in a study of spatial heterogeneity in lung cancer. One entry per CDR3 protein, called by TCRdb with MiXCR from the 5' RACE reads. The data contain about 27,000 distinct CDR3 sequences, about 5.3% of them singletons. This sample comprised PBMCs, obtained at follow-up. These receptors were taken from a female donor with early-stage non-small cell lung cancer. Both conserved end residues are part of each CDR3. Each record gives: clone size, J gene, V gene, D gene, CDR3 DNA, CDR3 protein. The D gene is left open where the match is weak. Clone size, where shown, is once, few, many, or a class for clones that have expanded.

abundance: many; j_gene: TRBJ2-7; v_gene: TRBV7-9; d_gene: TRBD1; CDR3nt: TGTGCCAGCAGCTTAGCCGGACAGGGGGCTGGCCGCGAGCAGTACTTC; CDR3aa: CASSLAGQGAGREQYF
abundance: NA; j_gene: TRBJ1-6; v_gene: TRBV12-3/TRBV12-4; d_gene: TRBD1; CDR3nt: TGTGCCAGCACCCTCAGGGGGCTTAATTCACCCCTCCACTTT; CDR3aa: CASTLRGLNSPLHF
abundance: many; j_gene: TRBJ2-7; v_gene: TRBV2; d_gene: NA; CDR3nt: TGTGCCAGCAGGGCCGTTGGGAGGTCCTCCTACGAGCAGTACTTC; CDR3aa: CASRAVGRSSYEQYF
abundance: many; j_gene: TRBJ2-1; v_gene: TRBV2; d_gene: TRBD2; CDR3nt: TGTGCCAGCAGGGTAAGACTAGCGGAGCAATACAATGAGCAGTTCTTC; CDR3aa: CASRVRLAEQYNEQFF
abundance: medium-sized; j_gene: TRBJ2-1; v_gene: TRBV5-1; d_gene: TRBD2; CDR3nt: TGCGCCAGCAGCTTGGAGAGGGGAGGGGAGCAGTTCTTC; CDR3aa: CASSLERGGEQFF
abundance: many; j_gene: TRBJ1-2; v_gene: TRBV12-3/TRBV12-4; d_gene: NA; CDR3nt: TGTGCCAGCAGTTTGCGACAGTCTTTCTATGGCTACACCTTC; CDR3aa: CASSLRQSFYGYTF
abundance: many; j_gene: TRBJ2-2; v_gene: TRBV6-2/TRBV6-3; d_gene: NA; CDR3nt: TGTGCCAGCAAAGCGGAGGGAGCGAACACCGGGGAGCTGTTTTTT; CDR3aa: CASKAEGANTGELFF
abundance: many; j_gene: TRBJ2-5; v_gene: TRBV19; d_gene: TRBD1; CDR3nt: TGTGCCAGTAGTAGGGACAGCCTCCAAGAGACCCAGTACTTC; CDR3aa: CASSRDSLQETQYF
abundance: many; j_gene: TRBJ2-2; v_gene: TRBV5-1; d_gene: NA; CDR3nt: TGCGCCAGCAGCTTGGACCTGAACGCCGGGGAGCTGTTTTTT; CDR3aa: CASSLDLNAGELFF
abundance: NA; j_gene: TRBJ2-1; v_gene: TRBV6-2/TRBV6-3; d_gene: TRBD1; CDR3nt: TGTGCCAGCAGAACCCCCCCAGGGGGCGGCTCCTACAATGAGCAGTTCTTC; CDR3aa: CASRTPPGGGSYNEQFF
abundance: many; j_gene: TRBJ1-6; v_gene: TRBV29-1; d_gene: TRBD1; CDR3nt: TGCAGCGTGGGGGACAGCAATAATTCACCCCTCCACTTT; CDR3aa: CSVGDSNNSPLHF
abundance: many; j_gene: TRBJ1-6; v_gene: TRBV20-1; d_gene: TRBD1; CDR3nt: TGCAGTGCTAGACCGACAGGGGGCTCACCCCTCCACTTT; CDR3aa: CSARPTGGSPLHF
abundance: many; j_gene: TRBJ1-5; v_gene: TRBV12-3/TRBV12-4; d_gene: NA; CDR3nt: TGTGCCAGCAGTTTAGGCAGGGGTCAGCCCCAGCATTTT; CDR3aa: CASSLGRGQPQHF
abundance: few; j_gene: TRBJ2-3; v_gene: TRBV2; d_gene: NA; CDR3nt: TGTGCCAGCAGTGTAGGAGGAGTCGGGATGGGCACAGATACGCAGTATTTT; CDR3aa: CASSVGGVGMGTDTQYF
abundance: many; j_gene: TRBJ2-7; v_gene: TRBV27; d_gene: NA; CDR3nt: TGTGCCAGCAGTTTAAGGCTCAGAAGTAGGTCCTACGAGCAGTACTTC; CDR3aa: CASSLRLRSRSYEQYF
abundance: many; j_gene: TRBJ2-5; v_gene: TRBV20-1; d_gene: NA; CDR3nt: TGCAGTGGGACGCATCAAGAGACCCAGTACTTC; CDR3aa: CSGTHQETQYF
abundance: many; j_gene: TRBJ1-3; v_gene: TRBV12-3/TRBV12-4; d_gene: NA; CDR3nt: TGTGCCAGCAGGTCACGCTCTGGAAACACCATATATTTT; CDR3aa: CASRSRSGNTIYF
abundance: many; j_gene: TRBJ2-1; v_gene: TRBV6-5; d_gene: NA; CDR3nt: TGTGCCAGCAGTTACTCGTCCGGGAACTCCTACAATGAGCAGTTCTTC; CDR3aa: CASSYSSGNSYNEQFF
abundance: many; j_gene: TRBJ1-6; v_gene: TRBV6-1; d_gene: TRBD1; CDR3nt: TGTGCCAGCAGCGACAGGGGGCAAAATTCACCCCTCCACTTT; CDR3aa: CASSDRGQNSPLHF